The sequence of this T cell receptor (beta chain) was determined in a study of CD8 T cells in ankylosing spondylitis. In this sample, this clonotype turned up many times. Its antigen remains unidentified. Quantitative barcoded 5'-RACE was used to prepare TCR beta libraries. One entry per CDR3 protein, called by TCRdb with MiXCR from the 5' RACE reads. The table has about 160,000 distinct CDR3 sequences, around 17% seen once; the top ten hold about 7.8%. Findings and limits, study-wide: A CD8+ phenotype characterized the disease-linked clones, which were relatively rare in peripheral blood. About 8 highly homologous variants made up a TCR beta motif, and this motif appeared characteristic of ankylosing spondylitis blood.

Germline loops: CDR1 MNHEY, CDR2 SVGEGT. V lost 7 bases and J lost 1; bases outside the gene matches: 7. This CDR3 is built from 14 residues. The source of this sequence is a male donor with ankylosing spondylitis or in good health (not recorded which). The sequencing input was blood, either unsorted or a sorted T cell fraction (not recorded which). J is TRBJ2-7 and V is TRBV6-2 or TRBV6-3; 7 bases agree with TRBD1. The CDR3 bases are TGTGCCAGCACCCAATCGGGACAGTCCTACGAGCAGTACTTC. As protein: CASTQSGQSYEQYF.